This T cell receptor beta chain originates from a study of blood T cell repertoires in COVID-19. Here immunoSEQ multiplex PCR was the method, and the copy in TCRdb shows in-frame clones only, minus some. This sample has 130,000 to 150,000 clones, with around 86% found just once. The J segment lost 10 bases and the V segment lost 2 bases, leaving 4 bases of the junction unmatched. The CDR3 runs 13 residues. Germline V lookup: CDR1 MNHEY, CDR2 SVGAGI. In its sample, this clone was seen once. This receptor was identified in a man in his forties or fifties who had recovered from COVID-19. This sequence joins TRBV6-5 and TRBJ1-1; 10 positions agree with TRBD1. The sequenced sample consisted of peripheral blood. This chain's CDR3 is CASSYRTGGIAFF. CDR3 nucleotides: TGTGCCAGCAGTTACCGGACAGGGGGGATAGCTTTCTTT.